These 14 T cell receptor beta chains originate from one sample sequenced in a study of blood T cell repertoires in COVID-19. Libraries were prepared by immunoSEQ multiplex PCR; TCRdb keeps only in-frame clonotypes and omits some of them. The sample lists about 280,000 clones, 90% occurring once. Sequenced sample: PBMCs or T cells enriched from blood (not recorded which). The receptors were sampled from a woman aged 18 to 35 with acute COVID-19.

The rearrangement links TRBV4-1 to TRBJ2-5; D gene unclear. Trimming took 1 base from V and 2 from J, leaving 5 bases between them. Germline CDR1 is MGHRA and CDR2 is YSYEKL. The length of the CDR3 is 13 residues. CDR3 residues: CASSQVLQETQYF. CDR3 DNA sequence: TGCGCCAGCAGCCAAGTTTTACAAGAGACCCAGTACTTC.

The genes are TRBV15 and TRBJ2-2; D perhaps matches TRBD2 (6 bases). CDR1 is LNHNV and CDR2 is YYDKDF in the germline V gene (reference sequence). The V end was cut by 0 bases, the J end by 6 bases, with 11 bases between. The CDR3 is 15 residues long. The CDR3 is CATSRDGSYAGELFF. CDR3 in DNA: TGTGCCACCAGCAGAGACGGGAGTTATGCCGGGGAGCTGTTTTTT.

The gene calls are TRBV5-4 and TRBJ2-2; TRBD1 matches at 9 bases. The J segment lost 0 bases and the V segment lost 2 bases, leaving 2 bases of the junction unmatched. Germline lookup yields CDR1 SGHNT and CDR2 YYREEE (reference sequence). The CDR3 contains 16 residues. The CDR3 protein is CASSFGQGSNTGELFF. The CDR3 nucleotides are TGTGCCAGCAGCTTTGGACAGGGGTCGAACACCGGGGAGCTGTTTTTT.

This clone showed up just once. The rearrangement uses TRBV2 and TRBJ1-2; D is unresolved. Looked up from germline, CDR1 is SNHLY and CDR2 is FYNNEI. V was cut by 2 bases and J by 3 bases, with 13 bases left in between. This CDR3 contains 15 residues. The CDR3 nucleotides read TGTGCCAGCAGTGAATCCCGGGGTATAGACTATGGCTACACCTTC. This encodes CASSESRGIDYGYTF. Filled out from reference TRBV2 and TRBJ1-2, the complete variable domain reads EPEVTQTPSHQVTQMGQEVILRCVPISNHLYFYWYRQILGQKVEFLVSFYNNEISEKSEIFDDQFSVERPDGSNFTLKIRSTKLEDSAMYFCASSESRGIDYGYTFGSGTRLTVV.

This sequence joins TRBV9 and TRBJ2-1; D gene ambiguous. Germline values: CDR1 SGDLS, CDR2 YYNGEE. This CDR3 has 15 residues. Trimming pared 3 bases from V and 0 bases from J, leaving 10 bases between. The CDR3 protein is CASSGYRSSYNEQFF. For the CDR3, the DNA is TGTGCCAGCAGCGGATACAGAAGCTCCTACAATGAGCAGTTCTTC.

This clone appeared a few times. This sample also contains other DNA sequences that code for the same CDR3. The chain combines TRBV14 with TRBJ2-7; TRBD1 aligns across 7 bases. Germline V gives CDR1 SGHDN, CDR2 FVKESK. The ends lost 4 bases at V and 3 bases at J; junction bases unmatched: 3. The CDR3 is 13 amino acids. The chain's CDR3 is CASSPRDSYEQYF. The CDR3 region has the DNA TGTGCCAGCAGCCCCAGGGACAGCTACGAGCAGTACTTC. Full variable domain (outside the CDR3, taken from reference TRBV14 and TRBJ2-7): EAGVTQFPSHSVIEKGQTVTLRCDPISGHDNLYWYRRVMGKEIKFLLHFVKESKQDESGMPNNRFLAERTGGTYSTLKVQPAELEDSGVYFCASSPRDSYEQYFGPGTRLTVT.

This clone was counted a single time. Here the CDR3 DNA reads TGTGCCAGCAGAACGGGTTATGCCAATCAGCCCCAGCATTTT. This gives the protein CASRTGYANQPQHF. This chain uses TRBV27 with TRBJ1-5; D unclear. The germline V gene encodes CDR1 MNHEY and CDR2 SMNVEV (reference sequence). V was clipped by 6 bases and J by 3 bases, with 12 bases between them. The CDR3 contains 14 residues.

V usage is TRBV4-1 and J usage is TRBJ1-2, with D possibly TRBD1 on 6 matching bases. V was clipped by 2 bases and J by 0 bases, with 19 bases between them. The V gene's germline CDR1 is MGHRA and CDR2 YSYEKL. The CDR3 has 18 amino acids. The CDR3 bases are TGCGCCAGCAGCCAAAGCCATCGTCCGGGACAAGCTAACTATGGCTACACCTTC. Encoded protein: CASSQSHRPGQANYGYTF.

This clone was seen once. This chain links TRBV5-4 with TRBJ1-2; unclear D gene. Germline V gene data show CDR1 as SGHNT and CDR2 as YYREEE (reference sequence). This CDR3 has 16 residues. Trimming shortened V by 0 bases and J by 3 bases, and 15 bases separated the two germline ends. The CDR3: CASSLARSPDYYGYTF. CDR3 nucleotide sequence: TGTGCCAGCAGCTTGGCGAGGTCGCCAGATTACTATGGCTACACCTTC.

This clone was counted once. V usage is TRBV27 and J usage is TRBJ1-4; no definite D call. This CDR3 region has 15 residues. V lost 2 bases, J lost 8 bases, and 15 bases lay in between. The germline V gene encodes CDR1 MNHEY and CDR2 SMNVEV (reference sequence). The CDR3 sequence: CASSLSTGWNEKLFF. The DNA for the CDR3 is TGTGCCAGCAGTTTAAGTACGGGGTGGAACGAAAAACTGTTTTTT.

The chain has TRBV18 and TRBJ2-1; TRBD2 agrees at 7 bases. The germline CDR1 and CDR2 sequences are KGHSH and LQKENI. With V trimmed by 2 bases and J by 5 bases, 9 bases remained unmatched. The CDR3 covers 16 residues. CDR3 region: CASSPLGTTSHNEQFF. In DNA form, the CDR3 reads TGTGCCAGCTCACCATTGGGGACTACCAGCCACAATGAGCAGTTCTTC.

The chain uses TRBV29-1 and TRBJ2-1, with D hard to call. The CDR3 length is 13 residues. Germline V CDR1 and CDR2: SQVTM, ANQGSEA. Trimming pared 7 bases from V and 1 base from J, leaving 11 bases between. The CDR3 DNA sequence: TGCAGCGAAAGAAGCTTGTCCTACAATGAGCAGTTCTTC. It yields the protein CSERSLSYNEQFF.

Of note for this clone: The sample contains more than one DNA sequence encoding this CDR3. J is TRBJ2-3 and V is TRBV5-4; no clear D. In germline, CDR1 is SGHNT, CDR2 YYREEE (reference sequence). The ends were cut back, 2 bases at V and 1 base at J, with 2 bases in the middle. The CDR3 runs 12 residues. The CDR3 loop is CASSFGTDTQYF. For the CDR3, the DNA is TGTGCCAGCAGCTTCGGCACAGATACGCAGTATTTT.

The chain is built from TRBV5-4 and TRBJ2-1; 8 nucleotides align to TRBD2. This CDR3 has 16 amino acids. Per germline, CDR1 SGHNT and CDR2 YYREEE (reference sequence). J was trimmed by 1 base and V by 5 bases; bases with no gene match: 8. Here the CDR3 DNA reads TGTGCCAGCAGTAAAACCGGGACTAGGTCCTACAATGAGCAGTTCTTC. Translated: CASSKTGTRSYNEQFF.